What follows are 10 T cell receptor beta chains derived from one specimen sequenced in a study of breast tumors, draining lymph nodes, adjacent tissues. TCRdb re-derived calls from the multiplex PCR reads in MiXCR, one entry per CDR3 protein. The profile shows tens of thousands of distinct CDR3 sequences, roughly 40% of them singletons. The sequenced sample consisted of breast tumor tissue. These receptors all come from a female donor with breast cancer. Some clones in this sample may be carry-over from other donors' samples.

A note on this clonotype: This may be a read error: a much more frequent sequence differs by one nucleotide. This sequence joins TRBV20-1 and TRBJ2-1, with TRBD2 matching 7 bases. After removal of 5 bases from V and 9 bases from J, the junction contained 13 bases not matched to a gene. From germline, CDR1 is DFQATT and CDR2 SNEGSKA (reference sequence). This CDR3 spans 14 amino acids. This CDR3 reads CSALRLNAGAEQFF. The CDR3 DNA reads as TGCAGTGCTTTAAGACTAAACGCGGGAGCTGAGCAGTTCTTC.

This sequence joins TRBV6-1 and TRBJ1-6; D gene unclear. The CDR3 totals 15 residues. Per germline, CDR1 MNHNS and CDR2 SASEGT. Trimming took off 0 bases at V and 9 bases at J, with 12 bases between the two ends. The CDR3 sequence: CASSEALGIGSPLHF. The CDR3 nucleotides read TGTGCCAGCAGTGAAGCTCTGGGAATCGGTTCACCCCTCCACTTT.

With respect to this clonotype: Possible read error: a much larger clone is one base away. The chain has TRBV30 and TRBJ1-5; possible D gene TRBD1, 5 bases. The CDR3 has 14 residues. The germline gives CDR1 GTSNPN, CDR2 SVGIG (reference sequence). The V end lost 4 bases, the J end lost 2 bases, and 12 bases lay between the germline ends. The CDR3 sequence: CAWTGCLGNQPQHF. CDR3 DNA sequence: TGTGCCTGGACAGGGTGTTTGGGCAATCAGCCCCAGCATTTT.

The sample holds one count of this clonotype. The chain couples TRBV5-6 to TRBJ1-2; 9 nucleotides match TRBD1. The CDR3 totals 14 residues. Germline assignment: CDR1 SGHDT and CDR2 YYEEEE. V lost 5 bases to trimming and J lost 4 bases; unmatched junction nucleotides: 6. CDR3 in DNA: TGTGCCAGCAGGCCCGGGACAGGGACCTATGGCTACACCTTC. Encoded protein: CASRPGTGTYGYTF.

The sample holds many counts of this clonotype. This rearrangement joins TRBV30 to TRBJ2-1; tentatively, D is TRBD2 (5 bases). Germline values: CDR1 GTSNPN, CDR2 SVGIG (reference sequence). CDR3 length equals 12 residues. Deletions cut 0 bases from V and 12 bases from J, with 12 bases between. The CDR3, as DNA: TGTGCCTGGAGTGTTGGTGCTAGCTTGCAGTTCTTC. Translation: CAWSVGASLQFF.

This clonotype was recorded many times. The chain employs TRBV29-1 and TRBJ2-3, with 8 bases aligning to TRBD1. Germline V gene lookup returns CDR1 SQVTM and CDR2 ANQGSEA. V lost 4 bases and J lost 6; bases outside the gene matches: 6. This CDR3 region has 13 residues. This CDR3 reads CSVGTGSVDTQYF. The CDR3 region has the DNA TGCAGCGTTGGGACAGGGAGTGTGGATACGCAGTATTTT.

This clonotype was counted once. CDR3 residues: CSGAHTTWETQYF. DNA of the CDR3: TGCAGTGGGGCCCATACAACGTGGGAGACCCAGTACTTC. The rearrangement joins TRBV20-1 to TRBJ2-5; D gene unclear. V lost 7 bases and J 5 bases, leaving 17 bases between the germline ends. Germline lookup yields CDR1 DFQATT and CDR2 SNEGSKA (reference sequence). CDR3 length equals 13 residues.

This rearrangement joins TRBV7-2 to TRBJ2-5, with 11 bases lining up with TRBD2. The V gene end was trimmed by 2 bases and the J gene end by 5 bases; junction bases not matched to a gene: 13. Germline loops: CDR1 SGHTA, CDR2 FQGNSA. This CDR3 has 18 amino acids. The CDR3 is CASSLRGVAGGRWETQYF. CDR3 in DNA: TGTGCCAGCAGCTTACGGGGGGTAGCGGGAGGGAGGTGGGAGACCCAGTACTTC.

The chain employs TRBV20-1 and TRBJ2-7, with D hard to call. Looked up from germline, CDR1 is DFQATT and CDR2 is SNEGSKA (reference sequence). V lost 6 bases and J lost 4, with 16 bases in between. This CDR3 region has 13 residues. CDR3 in amino acids: CSALPVKLYEQYF. For the CDR3, the DNA is TGCAGTGCCCTTCCGGTAAAGCTTTACGAGCAGTACTTC.

In this sample, this clonotype turned up a few times. The rearrangement joins TRBV5-1 to TRBJ1-1; 8 nucleotides agree with TRBD1. V lost 3 bases, J lost 4 bases, and 5 bases stayed unmatched. Germline-derived CDR1 and CDR2 are SGHRS and YFSETQ. The CDR3 is made up of 14 amino acids. The CDR3: CASSSGTGITEAFF. In DNA, the CDR3 is TGCGCCAGCAGCTCCGGGACAGGAATCACTGAAGCTTTCTTT.